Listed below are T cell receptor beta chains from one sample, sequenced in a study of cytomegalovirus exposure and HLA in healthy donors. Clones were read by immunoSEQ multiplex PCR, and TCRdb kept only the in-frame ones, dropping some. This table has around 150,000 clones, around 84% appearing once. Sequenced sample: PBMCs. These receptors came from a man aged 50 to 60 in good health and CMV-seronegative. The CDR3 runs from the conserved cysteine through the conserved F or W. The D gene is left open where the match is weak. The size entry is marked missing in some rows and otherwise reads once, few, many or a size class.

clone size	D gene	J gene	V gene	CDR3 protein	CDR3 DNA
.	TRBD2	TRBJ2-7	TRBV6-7	CASSYASASGSGEQYF	TGTGCCAGCAGTTACGCGTCGGCTAGCGGGAGCGGCGAGCAGTACTTC
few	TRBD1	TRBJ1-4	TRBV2	CASSDQGAVNEKLFF	TGTGCCAGCAGTGATCAGGGGGCAGTTAATGAAAAACTGTTTTTT
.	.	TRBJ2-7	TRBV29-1	CSVEDQAGEVEQYF	TGCAGCGTTGAAGATCAGGCAGGGGAAGTCGAGCAGTACTTC
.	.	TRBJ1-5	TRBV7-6	CASSSSRGFNQPQHF	TGTGCCAGCAGTTCCTCGCGGGGGTTCAATCAGCCCCAGCATTTT
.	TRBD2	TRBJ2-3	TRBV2	CASSTRSRTSGSADTQYF	TGTGCCAGCAGTACTCGATCCAGGACTAGCGGGAGCGCAGATACGCAGTATTTT
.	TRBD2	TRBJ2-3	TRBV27	CASSLSLLTSGTDTQYF	TGTGCCAGCAGTTTATCTCTTTTGACTAGCGGCACAGATACGCAGTATTTT
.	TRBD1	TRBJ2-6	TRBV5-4	CASSTRQGSPSGANVLTF	TGTGCCAGCAGCACGCGACAGGGGTCCCCCTCTGGGGCCAACGTCCTGACTTTC
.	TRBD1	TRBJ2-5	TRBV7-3	CASRPGTGGETQYF	TGTGCCAGCAGACCCGGGACAGGGGGAGAGACCCAGTACTTC
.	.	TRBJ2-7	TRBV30	CAWSKPGIREQYF	TGTGCCTGGAGCAAACCAGGGATTCGCGAGCAGTACTTC
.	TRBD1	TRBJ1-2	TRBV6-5	CASSRGTGNGYTF	TGTGCCAGCAGCCGCGGGACAGGGAATGGCTACACCTTC
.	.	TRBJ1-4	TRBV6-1	CASSEVPGSKEKLFF	TGTGCCAGCAGTGAAGTGCCAGGGTCAAAAGAAAAACTGTTTTTT
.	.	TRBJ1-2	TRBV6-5	CASSRTGSYGYTF	TGTGCCAGCAGTCGAACAGGGAGCTATGGCTACACCTTC
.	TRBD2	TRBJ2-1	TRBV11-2	CASTPRTAGVGSEQFF	TGTGCCAGCACCCCTAGGACAGCGGGAGTAGGGAGTGAGCAGTTCTTC
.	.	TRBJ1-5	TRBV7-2	CASSLRGSYSNQPQHF	TGTGCCAGCAGCCTGAGGGGGAGTTATAGCAATCAGCCCCAGCATTTT
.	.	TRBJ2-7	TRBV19	CASSIGQPQDEQYF	TGTGCCAGTAGTATTGGGCAGCCTCAGGACGAGCAGTACTTC
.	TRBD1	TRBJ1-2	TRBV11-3	CASSLDSDRNYGYTF	TGTGCCAGCAGCTTAGATTCGGACAGGAACTATGGCTACACCTTC
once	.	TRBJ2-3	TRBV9	CASGGPTDTQYF	TGTGCCAGCGGAGGGCCTACAGATACGCAGTATTTT
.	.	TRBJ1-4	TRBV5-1	CASFGRETTNEKLFF	TGCGCCAGCTTTGGAAGGGAGACAACTAATGAAAAACTGTTTTTT
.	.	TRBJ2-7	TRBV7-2	CASSLARQVSYEQYF	TGTGCCAGCAGCTTAGCCCGACAGGTGTCCTACGAGCAGTACTTC
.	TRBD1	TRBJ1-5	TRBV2	CASSALGGQTNQPQHF	TGTGCCAGCAGTGCTCTGGGGGGACAGACCAATCAGCCCCAGCATTTT
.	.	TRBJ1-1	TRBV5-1	CASSSEGNTEAFF	TGCGCCAGCAGCTCAGAGGGCAACACTGAAGCTTTCTTT
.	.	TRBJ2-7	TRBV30	CAWSVLGGGLYEQYF	TGTGCCTGGAGTGTACTGGGGGGGGGCCTCTACGAGCAGTACTTC
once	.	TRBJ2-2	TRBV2	CASSSVTGELFF	TGTGCCAGCAGTTCAGTAACCGGGGAGCTGTTTTTT
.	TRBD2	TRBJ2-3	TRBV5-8	CASSWGGETTDTQYF	TGTGCCAGCAGCTGGGGGGGGGAGACCACAGATACGCAGTATTTT
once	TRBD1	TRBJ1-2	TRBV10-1	CASSPGGIYGYTF	TGCGCCAGCAGTCCAGGGGGCATCTATGGCTACACCTTC
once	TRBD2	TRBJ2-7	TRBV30	CAWSARPGLAGLEQYF	TGTGCCTGGAGTGCCCGACCGGGACTAGCGGGGCTCGAGCAGTACTTC
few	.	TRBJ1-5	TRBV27	CASSARGGFNQPQHF	TGTGCCAGCAGTGCCCGGGGGGGCTTCAATCAGCCCCAGCATTTT
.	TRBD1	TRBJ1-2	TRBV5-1	CASSLVGTGTDSDGYTF	TGCGCCAGCAGCTTGGTTGGGACAGGGACCGATAGCGATGGCTACACCTTC
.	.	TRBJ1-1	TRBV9	CASSPHHRDTEAFF	TGTGCCAGCAGCCCCCACCACAGGGACACTGAAGCTTTCTTT
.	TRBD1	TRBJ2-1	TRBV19	CASSIQPGGEQFF	TGTGCCAGTAGTATCCAACCAGGGGGTGAGCAGTTCTTC
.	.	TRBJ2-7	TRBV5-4	CASSPRDSPYEQYF	TGTGCCAGCAGCCCCCGGGACTCCCCCTACGAGCAGTACTTC
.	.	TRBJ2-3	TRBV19	CASRGRRDSDTQYF	TGTGCCAGTAGGGGCAGGAGGGATTCTGATACGCAGTATTTT